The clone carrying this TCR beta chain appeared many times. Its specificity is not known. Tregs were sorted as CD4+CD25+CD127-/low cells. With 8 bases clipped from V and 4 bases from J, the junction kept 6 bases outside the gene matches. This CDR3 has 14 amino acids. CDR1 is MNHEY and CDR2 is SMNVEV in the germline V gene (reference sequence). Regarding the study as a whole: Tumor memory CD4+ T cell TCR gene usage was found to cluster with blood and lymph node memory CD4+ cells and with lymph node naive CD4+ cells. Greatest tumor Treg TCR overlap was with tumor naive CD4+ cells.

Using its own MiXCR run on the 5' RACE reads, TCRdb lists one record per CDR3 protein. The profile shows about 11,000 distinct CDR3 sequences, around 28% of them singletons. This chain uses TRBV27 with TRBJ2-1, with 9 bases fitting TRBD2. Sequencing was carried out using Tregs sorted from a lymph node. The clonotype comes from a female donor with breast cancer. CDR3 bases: TGTGCCAGCGCGCCGGGACTAGCATACAATGAGCAGTTCTTC. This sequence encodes CASAPGLAYNEQFF.